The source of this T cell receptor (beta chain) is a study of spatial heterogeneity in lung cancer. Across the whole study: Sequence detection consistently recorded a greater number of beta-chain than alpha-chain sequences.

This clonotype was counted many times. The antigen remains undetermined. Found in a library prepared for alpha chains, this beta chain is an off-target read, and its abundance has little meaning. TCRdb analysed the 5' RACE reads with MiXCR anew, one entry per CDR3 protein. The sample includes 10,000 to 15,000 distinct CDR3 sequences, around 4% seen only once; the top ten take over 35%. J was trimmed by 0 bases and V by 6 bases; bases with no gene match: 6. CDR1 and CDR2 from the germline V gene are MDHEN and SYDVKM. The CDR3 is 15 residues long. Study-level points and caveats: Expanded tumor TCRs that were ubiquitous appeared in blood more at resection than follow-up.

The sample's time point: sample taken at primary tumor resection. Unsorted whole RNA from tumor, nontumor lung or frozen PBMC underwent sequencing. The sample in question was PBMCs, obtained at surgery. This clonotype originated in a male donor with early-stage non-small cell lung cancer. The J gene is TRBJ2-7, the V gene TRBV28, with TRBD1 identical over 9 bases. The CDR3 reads CASRTGQGASYEQYF. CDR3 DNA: TGTGCCAGCAGGACGGGACAGGGTGCCTCCTACGAGCAGTACTTC.